These 3 T cell receptor beta chains were sequenced from one sample in a study of T-cell reconstitution after alpha-beta-depleted transplantation in children. Unique molecular identifiers tagged the TCRbeta library. Via MiXCR, TCRdb re-called the PCR reads, giving one row per CDR3 protein. The profile shows about 78,000 distinct CDR3 sequences, 13% to 15% of them singletons. This material consisted of PBMCs, mostly from graft donor cells, taken 180 days after TCRalphabeta/CD19-depleted stem cell transplant. All receptors derive from a male patient between 2 and 9 years old who had a stem cell transplant for acute lymphoblastic leukemia, so the T cells may come from the graft donor.

This clonotype appeared many times. Here the CDR3 DNA reads TGTGCCAGCAGCTTAGTGGGGACAGGGGACGGTCAGCCCCAGCATTTT. The encoded protein is CASSLVGTGDGQPQHF. This sequence joins TRBV7-6 and TRBJ1-5, with TRBD1 identical over 10 bases. The germline gives CDR1 SGHVS, CDR2 FNYEAQ. Trimming at V came to 1 base and at J to 6 bases, leaving 6 bases not matched to a gene. This CDR3 has 16 residues.

This clonotype was counted only a few times. V is TRBV11-2 and J is TRBJ2-1; TRBD2 aligns across 11 bases. The germline gives CDR1 SGHAT, CDR2 FQNNGV. The V segment lost 4 bases and the J segment 1 base; nucleotides outside the gene matches: 12. CDR3 length: 19 amino acids. The CDR3, as DNA: TGTGCCAGCAGCTCGCCGAAACAATCTAGCGGGGGGTCCTACAATGAGCAGTTCTTC. Its protein is CASSSPKQSSGGSYNEQFF.

This clonotype came up a few times. The genes are TRBV9 and TRBJ1-2, with D possibly TRBD1 on 6 matching bases. The V end was cut by 4 bases, the J end by 3 bases, with 10 bases between. There are 13 residues in the CDR3. The germline V gene encodes CDR1 SGDLS and CDR2 YYNGEE. CDR3 coding DNA: TGTGCCAGCAGCCCTCAGGGGCACTATGGCTACACCTTC. Amino acids: CASSPQGHYGYTF.